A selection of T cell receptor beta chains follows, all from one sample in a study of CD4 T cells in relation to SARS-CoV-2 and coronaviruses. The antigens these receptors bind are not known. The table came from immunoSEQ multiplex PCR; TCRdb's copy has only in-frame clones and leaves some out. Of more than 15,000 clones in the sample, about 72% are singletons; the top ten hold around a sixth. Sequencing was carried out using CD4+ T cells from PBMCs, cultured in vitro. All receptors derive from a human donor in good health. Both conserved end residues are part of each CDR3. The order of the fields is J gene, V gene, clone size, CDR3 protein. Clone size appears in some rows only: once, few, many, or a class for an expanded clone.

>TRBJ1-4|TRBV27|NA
CASSRTDGKLFF
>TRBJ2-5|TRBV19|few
CASSISRSRHETQYF
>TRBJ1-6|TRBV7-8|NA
CASSPTANNSPLHF
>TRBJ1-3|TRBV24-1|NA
CATSSGVLSGNTIYF
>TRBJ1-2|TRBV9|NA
CASSVAQGGGGYTF
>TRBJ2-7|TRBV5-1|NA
CASSLATGTGTYEQYF
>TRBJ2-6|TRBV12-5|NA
CASGLVPWERPSGANVLTF
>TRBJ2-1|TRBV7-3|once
CASRGQNNEQFF
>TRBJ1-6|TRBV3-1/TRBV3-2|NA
CASSQSRTDRVISPLHF
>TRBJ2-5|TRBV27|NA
CASSPTSGAQETQYF
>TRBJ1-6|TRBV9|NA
CASSLGGGGNSPLHF
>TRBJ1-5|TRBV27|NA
CASRDLGTVNQPQHF
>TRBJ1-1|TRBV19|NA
CASRWSMNTEAFF
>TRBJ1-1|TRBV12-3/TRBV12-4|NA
CASSIRGHEAFF
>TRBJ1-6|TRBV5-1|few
CASSEVGQGANSPLHF
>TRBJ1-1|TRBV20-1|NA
CSTNDLGQGYTEAFF
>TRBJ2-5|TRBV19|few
CASSMTSGSRQETQYF
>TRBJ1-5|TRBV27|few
CASSSGQGHGQPQHF
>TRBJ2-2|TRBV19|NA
CASTWGQGYTGELFF
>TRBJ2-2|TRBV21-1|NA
CASHTPRTLGTGELFF
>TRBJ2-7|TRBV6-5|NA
CASRSTQVGTYEQYF
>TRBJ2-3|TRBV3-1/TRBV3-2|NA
CASSQDLGEGTDTQYF
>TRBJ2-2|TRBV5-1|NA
CASSLVAGGPGTGELFF
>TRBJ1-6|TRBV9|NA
CASSARDRNSPLHF
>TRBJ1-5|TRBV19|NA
CASSIQGGRNQPQHF
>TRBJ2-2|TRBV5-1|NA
CASSIHGTPNTGELFF
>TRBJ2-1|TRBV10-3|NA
CAISEPGLAGNNEQFF
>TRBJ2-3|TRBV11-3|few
CASSLGWRETLDTQYF
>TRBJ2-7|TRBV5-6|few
CASSHTGSTRRGEQYF
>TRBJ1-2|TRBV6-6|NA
CASSYSGGRRGYTF
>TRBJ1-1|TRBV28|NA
CASTLPGTVNTEAFF
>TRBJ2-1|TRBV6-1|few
CASSERTSGLWGEQFF